What follows are 31 T cell receptor beta chains derived from one specimen sequenced in a study of PD-1 blockade in classical Hodgkin lymphoma (dated by TCRdb to about 2020). Libraries came from the immunoSEQ multiplex PCR assay. TCRdb took this table from immuneACCESS and kept in-frame rearrangements with V and J called. Such tables lack part of the clones; where checked against another copy, unresolved V genes explain under half of the gap, and the rest is unexplained. The sample table holds approximately 59,000 clones, of which more than 85% were seen once. The ten top clones hold about 10% of the sample. In light of the paper, this sample's time point label describes: cycle 2 day 1 (C2D1) of nivolumab. Every trial patient had relapsed after autologous stem cell transplantation, and cohorts A, B and C differed in prior brentuximab vedotin exposure. The material sequenced was peripheral blood mononuclear cells (PBMCs), taken before the second cycle of nivolumab. The origin of the receptors is a human donor with classical Hodgkin lymphoma.

This sequence joins TRBV2 and TRBJ1-2; TRBD1 matches 7 bases. J gave up 3 bases and V 7 bases, and 11 bases lay outside the gene matches. The germline V gene has CDR1 SNHLY and CDR2 FYNNEI. The CDR3 has 15 amino acids. The CDR3 DNA follows: TGTGCCAGCAACCCAGGGACAGCACGGGACTATGGCTACACCTTC. Translation: CASNPGTARDYGYTF.

The chain links TRBV13 to TRBJ2-7, with 9 bases matching TRBD2. Losses at the gene ends were 2 bases for V and 4 bases for J; bases not matched to a gene: 6. The CDR3 runs 15 residues. Germline V gene data show CDR1 as PRHDT and CDR2 as FYEKMQ (reference sequence). The CDR3 sequence: CASSLLGLAPYEQYF. CDR3 nucleotides: TGTGCCAGCAGCTTATTGGGACTAGCACCTTACGAGCAGTACTTC.

CDR3 amino acids: CASSEWGLAKRFQETQYF. The CDR3 DNA follows: TGTGCCAGCAGTGAATGGGGACTAGCGAAGCGATTCCAAGAGACCCAGTACTTC. This chain uses TRBV25-1 with TRBJ2-5, with 10 bases lining up with TRBD2. J was trimmed by 1 base and V by 1 base; bases with no gene match: 9. There are 18 residues in the CDR3. Germline loops: CDR1 MGHDK, CDR2 SYGVNS.

The chain couples TRBV5-6 to TRBJ2-1; D remains ambiguous. Trimming took 3 bases from V and 9 from J, leaving 19 bases between them. CDR3 length equals 15 residues. The germline V gene has CDR1 SGHDT and CDR2 YYEEEE. The CDR3 sequence is CASSSLDSSPTEQFF. CDR3 nucleotide sequence: TGTGCCAGCAGCTCCCTGGATTCCTCTCCCACTGAGCAGTTCTTC. The variable domain in full, completed from reference TRBV5-6 and TRBJ2-1, reads DAGVTQSPTHLIKTRGQQVTLRCSPKSGHDTVSWYQQALGQGPQFIFQYYEEEERQRGNFPDRFSGHQFPNYSSELNVNALLLGDSALYLCASSSLDSSPTEQFFGPGTRLTVL.

The chain couples TRBV27 to TRBJ1-2; TRBD1 agrees at 12 bases. The V segment lost 3 bases and the J segment 8 bases; nucleotides outside the gene matches: 1. CDR3 length: 13 residues. Germline V CDR1 and CDR2: MNHEY, SMNVEV (reference sequence). The CDR3, as DNA: TGTGCCAGCAGTTTCGGGACAGGGGGCGGCTACACCTTC. As protein: CASSFGTGGGYTF.

The chain links TRBV28 to TRBJ2-5, with a tentative D call TRBD2 (6 bases). The CDR3 spans 16 residues. CDR1 MDHEN and CDR2 SYDVKM come from the germline V gene. The V gene lost 1 base and the J gene lost 2 bases, with 14 bases spanning the gap. CDR3 in amino acids: CASSLSQGGGQETQYF. As DNA, the CDR3 is TGTGCCAGCAGTTTATCCCAGGGTGGGGGGCAAGAGACCCAGTACTTC.

The chain recombines TRBV10-3 with TRBJ2-1; D possibly corresponds to TRBD2 (7 bases). Trimming cost V 6 bases and J 4 bases, with 13 bases left between them. The length of the CDR3 is 14 residues. Per the germline V gene, CDR1 is ENHRY and CDR2 is SYGVKD. This chain's CDR3 is CAIRIGGGYNEQFF. The DNA for the CDR3 is TGTGCCATCAGAATAGGGGGAGGGTACAATGAGCAGTTCTTC.

The genes are TRBV6-5 and TRBJ1-5; D possibly corresponds to TRBD1 (5 bases). Trimming left V 4 bases short and J 2 bases short, with 12 bases between. This CDR3 comprises 15 residues. The germline V gene has CDR1 MNHEY and CDR2 SVGAGI. The chain's CDR3 is CASSFSGTGNQPQHF. CDR3 coding DNA: TGTGCCAGCAGTTTCTCAGGGACCGGCAATCAGCCCCAGCATTTT.

The V and J genes are TRBV19 and TRBJ2-7, with a tentative D call TRBD2 (6 bases). The CDR3 sequence is 15 residues long. Trimming took 4 bases from V and 3 from J, leaving 16 bases between them. The germline V gene has CDR1 LNHDA and CDR2 SQIVND (reference sequence). This CDR3 reads CASSTSAGKVYEQYF. The CDR3, as DNA: TGTGCCAGTAGTACCTCGGCGGGGAAAGTCTACGAGCAGTACTTC.

The chain couples TRBV6-1 to TRBJ2-3, with 12 bases fitting TRBD2. V trimming: 2 bases; J trimming: 4 bases; junction bases outside the gene matches: 1. The length of the CDR3 is 15 residues. The germline gives CDR1 MNHNS, CDR2 SASEGT. Here the CDR3 DNA reads TGTGCCAGCAGTGAACTAGCGGGGGGGCCAGATACGCAGTATTTT. Translating gives CASSELAGGPDTQYF.

This clone was seen just once. The chain recombines TRBV5-1 with TRBJ1-2; D gene uncertain. This CDR3 comprises 13 residues. The V gene's germline CDR1 is SGHRS and CDR2 YFSETQ. Trimming pared 0 bases from V and 8 bases from J, leaving 11 bases between. The CDR3 DNA reads TGCGCCAGCAGCTTGGAGCTCGAGGGCGGCTACACCTTC. Protein: CASSLELEGGYTF. Using reference TRBV5-1 and TRBJ1-2 for the parts outside the CDR3, the full variable domain is KAGVTQTPRYLIKTRGQQVTLSCSPISGHRSVSWYQQTPGQGLQFLFEYFSETQRNKGNFPGRFSGRQFSNSRSEMNVSTLELGDSALYLCASSLELEGGYTFGSGTRLTVV.

CDR3 region: CAITGGASYNEQFF. The CDR3 DNA is TGTGCCATCACTGGGGGAGCGTCCTACAATGAGCAGTTCTTC. This chain connects TRBV10-3 to TRBJ2-1, with D possibly being TRBD1 or TRBD2 (5 bases each). Trimming stripped 7 bases from V and 1 base from J, with 11 bases between. The CDR3 runs to 14 residues. Germline assignment: CDR1 ENHRY and CDR2 SYGVKD.

V usage is TRBV6-6 and J usage is TRBJ1-2; 10 bases are shared with TRBD1. V dropped 2 bases and J dropped 0; count of bases not matched to a gene: 0. The CDR3 covers 15 residues. CDR1 and CDR2 from the germline V gene are MNHNY and SVGAGI (reference sequence). In DNA, the CDR3 is TGTGCCAGCAGTTACGGGACAGGGGCTAACTATGGCTACACCTTC. Its translation: CASSYGTGANYGYTF.

V is TRBV13 and J is TRBJ2-5; maybe TRBD2 (7 bases). CDR1 and CDR2 from the germline V gene are PRHDT and FYEKMQ (reference sequence). This CDR3 region has 14 residues. V was shortened by 5 bases and J by 4 bases, with 14 bases between the two germline ends. CDR3 region: CASSPAGEGETQYF. The DNA for the CDR3 is TGTGCCAGCAGCCCCGCAGGGGAGGGAGAGACCCAGTACTTC.

The rearrangement links TRBV28 to TRBJ2-7; D perhaps matches TRBD1 (7 bases). Looked up from germline, CDR1 is MDHEN and CDR2 is SYDVKM. Trimming cost V 1 base and J 4 bases, with 23 bases left between them. The CDR3 is 18 amino acids. DNA for the CDR3: TGTGCCAGCAGTTTATACCCCTATACGGGAGCCAGGGGGTACGAGCAGTACTTC. It is translated as CASSLYPYTGARGYEQYF.

The J gene is TRBJ1-2, the V gene TRBV7-3; maybe TRBD1 (6 bases). Per germline, CDR1 SGHTA and CDR2 FQGTGA. The CDR3 extends over 13 amino acids. Trimming left V 1 base short and J 8 bases short, with 11 bases between. The CDR3 DNA reads as TGTGCCAGCAGCTTAAAGGGGGAGGAGGGCTACACCTTC. It encodes CASSLKGEEGYTF.

The chain recombines TRBV2 with TRBJ1-5; 9 bases are a match to TRBD1. The CDR3 length is 14 residues. The J segment lost 7 bases and the V segment lost 9 bases, leaving 10 bases of the junction unmatched. The germline V gene has CDR1 SNHLY and CDR2 FYNNEI. CDR3 sequence (DNA): TGTGCCAGTACAAGTGGGACAGGGCGGCAGCCCCAGCATTTT. This encodes CASTSGTGRQPQHF.

This chain uses TRBV5-4 with TRBJ2-1; 7 bases map to TRBD2. The CDR3 is 15 amino acids. Germline V gives CDR1 SGHNT, CDR2 YYREEE (reference sequence). J gave up 0 bases and V 4 bases, and 4 bases lay outside the gene matches. The CDR3 nucleotides are TGTGCCAGCAGCGTGGGGGGGAGCTCCTACAATGAGCAGTTCTTC. Translation: CASSVGGSSYNEQFF.

As DNA, the CDR3 is TGTGCCAGTAGTACCCCAGACAGGTCCCCTTCGGGGTTCGAGCAGTACTTC. Its protein product is CASSTPDRSPSGFEQYF. The rearrangement uses TRBV19 and TRBJ2-7; perhaps TRBD1 as D (6 bases). The CDR3 is 17 residues long. Germline V gene sequence: CDR1 LNHDA, CDR2 SQIVND (reference sequence). V gave up 4 bases and J gave up 6 bases, with 25 bases separating them.

The rearrangement uses TRBV5-6 and TRBJ2-5; the D is unclear. Trimming took off 1 base at V and 2 bases at J, with 6 bases between the two ends. The CDR3 is made up of 13 amino acids. Germline V gene lookup returns CDR1 SGHDT and CDR2 YYEEEE. The CDR3 sequence: CASSLWVQETQYF. The CDR3 DNA is TGTGCCAGCAGCTTGTGGGTACAAGAGACCCAGTACTTC.

V and J are TRBV27 and TRBJ2-7; 8 bases fit TRBD1. The germline V gene encodes CDR1 MNHEY and CDR2 SMNVEV (reference sequence). Trimming cost V 5 bases and J 6 bases; bases outside gene matches: 9. CDR3 size: 14 residues. The CDR3 here is CASSAQTGDVEQYF. In DNA, the CDR3 is TGTGCCAGCAGTGCCCAGACAGGGGATGTCGAGCAGTACTTC.

The gene calls are TRBV6-1 and TRBJ1-6, with TRBD1 identical over 8 bases. The CDR3 sequence is 15 residues long. Looked up from germline, CDR1 is MNHNS and CDR2 is SASEGT. The ends lost 9 bases at V and 9 bases at J; junction bases unmatched: 13. CDR3 sequence reads: CASTGGILTPSPLHF. The CDR3 nucleotides read TGTGCCAGTACAGGGGGGATACTAACCCCTTCACCCCTCCACTTT.

The chain employs TRBV6-1 and TRBJ2-1; TRBD1 agrees at 8 bases. Germline lookup yields CDR1 MNHNS and CDR2 SASEGT. The CDR3 runs 14 residues. V was clipped by 10 bases and J by 0 bases; unmatched bases: 5. This CDR3 is CATSRGLSYNEQFF. CDR3 nucleotide sequence: TGTGCCACCTCCAGGGGGCTCTCCTACAATGAGCAGTTCTTC.

The chain couples TRBV5-4 to TRBJ2-3; 9 bases match TRBD1. The CDR3 runs to 17 residues. After removal of 0 bases from V and 6 bases from J, the junction contained 11 bases not matched to a gene. Germline V gene data show CDR1 as SGHNT and CDR2 as YYREEE (reference sequence). CDR3 nucleotides: TGTGCCAGCAGCTTGGCCCCGGGACAGGGCTTTAGTGATACGCAGTATTTT. It is translated as CASSLAPGQGFSDTQYF.

V is TRBV30 and J is TRBJ1-4; D unresolved. This CDR3 contains 12 residues. Trimming removed 3 bases at V and 7 bases at J, with 9 bases between. Germline-derived CDR1 and CDR2 are GTSNPN and SVGIG (reference sequence). CDR3 loop: CAWRAWGEKLFF. The CDR3, as DNA: TGTGCCTGGAGGGCATGGGGTGAAAAACTGTTTTTT.

V and J are TRBV5-1 and TRBJ2-4; D may be TRBD1 or TRBD2 (6 bases each). V gave up 2 bases and J gave up 8 bases, with 14 bases separating them. The germline V gene encodes CDR1 SGHRS and CDR2 YFSETQ. The length of the CDR3 is 14 residues. CDR3 sequence reads: CASSLGGRGDIQYF. The CDR3 bases are TGCGCCAGCAGCTTAGGGGGGCGCGGGGACATTCAGTACTTC.

V usage is TRBV18 and J usage is TRBJ2-1; TRBD1 might be the D (8 bases). The length of the CDR3 is 20 residues. Germline CDR1 KGHSH, CDR2 LQKENI. V was pared by 0 bases and J by 5 bases, with 26 bases between. The CDR3: CASSPPMGSRAGQAHNEQFF. CDR3 coding DNA: TGTGCCAGCTCACCACCGATGGGGTCTCGAGCGGGACAGGCCCACAATGAGCAGTTCTTC. The whole variable domain, filled in from reference TRBV18 and TRBJ2-1, reads NAGVMQNPRHLVRRRGQEARLRCSPMKGHSHVYWYRQLPEEGLKFMVYLQKENIIDESGMPKERFSAEFPKEGPSILRIQQVVRGDSAAYFCASSPPMGSRAGQAHNEQFFGPGTRLTVL.

This clone appeared a single time. The gene calls are TRBV7-9 and TRBJ1-6; D call uncertain. The CDR3 extends over 19 amino acids. Germline lookup yields CDR1 SEHNR and CDR2 FQNEAQ (reference sequence). Trimming removed 5 bases at V and 0 bases at J, with 20 bases between. CDR3 in DNA: TGTGCCAGCAGCACTAGCGCCCTCCATCCGAGCTCCTATAATTCACCCCTCCACTTT. Translating it yields CASSTSALHPSSYNSPLHF. The whole variable domain, remainder taken from reference TRBV7-9 and TRBJ1-6, is DTGVSQNPRHKITKRGQNVTFRCDPISEHNRLYWYRQTLGQGPEFLTYFQNEAQLEKSRLLSDRFSAERPKGSFSTLEIQRTEQGDSAMYLCASSTSALHPSSYNSPLHFGNGTRLTVT.

V gene TRBV11-2 combines with J gene TRBJ2-7; possibly TRBD1 or TRBD2 for D (6 bases each). V gave up 1 base and J gave up 5 bases, with 15 bases separating them. The CDR3 has 15 amino acids. Germline V gene sequence: CDR1 SGHAT, CDR2 FQNNGV. CDR3 DNA: TGTGCCAGCAGCTTAGGGGGGGCCCCATTCAACGAGCAGTACTTC. Protein sequence: CASSLGGAPFNEQYF.

A remark on this clone: A much larger clone differs from this one at a single base, so this may be a read error. The sample has other DNA sequences that encode this CDR3 too. The chain recombines TRBV19 with TRBJ1-1; 8 nucleotides align to TRBD1. Germline V lookup: CDR1 LNHDA, CDR2 SQIVND (reference sequence). The CDR3 is 12 amino acids. The J segment lost 4 bases and the V segment lost 7 bases, leaving 2 bases of the junction unmatched. This CDR3 reads CASKTGGTEAFF. CDR3 nucleotides: TGTGCCAGTAAAACAGGGGGCACTGAAGCTTTCTTT.

The CDR3 sequence: CASGNTLQGKTYGYTF. In nucleotides, the CDR3 is TGTGCTAGTGGTAATACTCTGCAGGGAAAGACCTATGGCTACACCTTC. This rearrangement joins TRBV12-5 to TRBJ1-2, with D maybe TRBD1 (5 bases). Looked up from germline, CDR1 is LGHNT and CDR2 is FRNRAP. This CDR3 has 16 residues. V was trimmed by 5 bases and J by 4 bases, leaving 20 bases between them.